This TCR beta chain was identified in a study of cytomegalovirus exposure and HLA in healthy donors listed by TCRdb under 2017. About the study as a whole: An earlier analysis of some 550 of the donors reported about 290 Gb of sequence data and 100 million to 140 million unique TCR beta sequences from approximately 180 million T cells. An early release that covered fewer than 800 HLA-typed donors contained approximately 300 gigabases of sequencing data and approximately 85 million unique TCR sequences. Of the roughly 400 genotyped donors, roughly 80% fell in the genetic ancestry cluster associated with self-reported Caucasian donors. The aim of the study was to test whether cataloging public T cell receptors could identify signatures of past pathogen exposure. Using immunosequencing, the study profiled T cell repertoires from 550 to 750 subjects and related those repertoires to cytomegalovirus serostatus. A separate validation cohort of some 130 different subjects was used in addition to the roughly 720-subject first cohort. The study combined high-throughput TCR immunosequencing, statistical association of individual TCRs with disease status, and machine learning to predict cytomegalovirus infection status. To study patterns of TCR occurrence, a later analysis re-analyzed previously published TCR beta repertoires from several hundred donors and added high-resolution HLA genotyping. Rather than drawing on any new phenotypic data, the later analysis identified candidate immune exposures from TCR beta sequences and the way those sequences occurred across donors. An earlier analysis of about 620 of the donors applied high-throughput TCR beta sequencing to assess whether each TCR beta V gene segment acted as functional or pseudogenic. Alongside the repertoire data, information on donor age, sex, ethnicity and CMV serostatus was compiled. A later genetic analysis took genome-wide SNP genotypes for about 55% of the 666 donors and used that subset as a discovery cohort. All discovery cohort repertoires had been generated using a single sequencing platform. HLA typing covered class I and class II loci at four-digit resolution. The number of donors typed differed by locus, with roughly 629-640 for A, B, C, DRB1 and DQB1, roughly 550 for DQA1, over 600 for DPA1, and some 470 for DPB1. About 5 DR-DQ haplotypes were handled as single units for association and clustering, since linkage in the cohort was strong. Among about 370 genotyped donors of the cohort, an average of approximately 240,000 unique TCR beta nucleotide sequences was sequenced per donor, of which 15% to 20% were non-productive.

After removal of 0 bases from V and 8 bases from J, the junction retains 7 bases not matched to a gene. CDR1 and CDR2 (MRHNA, SNTAGT) derive from the germline V gene. From the cysteine up to the phenylalanine, the CDR3 has a length of 15 residues. The kept DNA is CDR3 alone, 45 bases in frame from the first base. Findings and caveats that apply to the study as a whole: Cytomegalovirus status was reported to be diagnosed by the classifier with high specificity and sensitivity in both the original and validation cohorts. In an earlier analysis of some 550 of the donors, most TCR beta V segments were observed in productive rearrangements about 87% or about 30% of the time, broadly matching IMGT annotations. The authors suggested that the approach could potentially be generalized to other disease states and immunological phenotypes. Because HLA typing was missing for some donors at each locus, association tests included only the typed subset. Most TCR sequences were observed very rarely across donors, whereas some public TCRs were present in many individuals. A later analysis found that most CMV-associated TCR beta chains appeared HLA-restricted, with HLA associations seemingly driven largely by CMV exposure. Specific HLA alleles were associated with around 18,000 TCR beta sequences at a false discovery rate of 0.05 in a later analysis. A further reported finding was that TCR beta sequences accurately predicted the HLA-A and HLA-B alleles for most subjects in the first cohort. When HLA alleles, especially DR and DQ, strongly co-occurred, TCR associations were difficult to assign to individual alleles. A cluster of highly shared sequence variants was judged likely to represent a technical artifact of the sequencing pipeline. The 87-base-pair reads could not distinguish some IMGT-functional V segments, including TRBV6-2 and TRBV6-3, so those segments were excluded. An association between a missense DCLRE1C variant and V-gene and J-gene trimming of TCR beta chains was found in a later genetic analysis and replicated in an independent cohort. Sequencing depth was assumed to be roughly uniform across donors in the presence/absence analyses, though that assumption may not hold. Correlated functional status among segregating V segments might reflect linkage disequilibrium, but an unknown experimental factor could not be ruled out. The only immune exposure information available for the cohort was CMV serostatus. In a later genetic analysis, fewer N-insertions in productive TCRs were reported among donors in an Asian-associated ancestry cluster than the roughly 710-donor mean. A total of 150 or so TCR beta chains were listed by the study as associated with cytomegalovirus. Because counts were too low, 15 to 20 rarely observed V segments, including chromosome 9 orphons, were excluded from the earlier analysis of about 500 of the donors. In vitro tests confirmed that a few of the cytomegalovirus-associated TCR beta chains recognize cytomegalovirus antigens. In a later analysis, several top co-occurrence clusters were reported to appear linked to parvovirus B19, influenza, CMV and Epstein-Barr virus. Compared with equally common non-associated chains, HLA-associated TCR beta chains in a later analysis were more clonally expanded and had lower generation probabilities. In this cohort, only TCR beta chains were sequenced, and detectable features were limited by the absence of alpha or paired-chain data. A later analysis found that TCR association rates varied across HLA loci, with DRB1 alleles showing the most associated TCRs and HLA-C alleles the fewest.

Receptors were amplified or captured by the immunoSEQ multiplex PCR assay. The multiplex PCR relied on a mix of 60 forward primers for TCR Vbeta segments and 13 reverse primers for TCR Jbeta segments. The CDR3 region of rearranged TCR beta genes was amplified from genomic DNA with a multiplex PCR assay. The amplified TCR beta libraries were sequenced on the Illumina HiSeq System as 87-base-pair reads. On the study's bioinformatics: Across the 500 to 700 repertoires, a later analysis counted 75 million to 90 million unique TCR beta chains, roughly 11 million of which were shared by at least two donors. To remove PCR and sequencing errors, raw reads were error-corrected and collapsed into unique sequences using a nearest-neighbor algorithm that merged closely related sequences. V, D and J gene segments were assigned by aligning CDR3 sequences to IMGT reference sequences. For a sequence to be retained, at least a six-nucleotide match to both a V gene segment and a J gene segment was required. Rearrangements were called productive when the CDR3 lacked stop codons and stayed in frame with V and J; all others were non-productive. CDR3 was defined according to IMGT convention as the region running from the second conserved V-encoded cysteine to the conserved J-encoded phenylalanine. The earlier analysis of around 640 of the donors excluded sequences that lacked an unambiguous match to a single V gene segment. An earlier analysis of 500 to 700 of the donors classified V segments as functional when productive rearrangements were above 56.7% and as segregating when the standard deviation between donors was above 5%. A statistical classification framework was built for diagnosing cytomegalovirus status from the catalog of TCR beta chain sequences. In a later analysis, V and J genes were assigned by comparing TCR nucleotide sequences against IMGT/GENE-DB human TR gene sequences. A later analysis assigned CDR3 sequences and most-parsimonious VDJ recombination scenarios with the TCRdist pipeline. In a later analysis, every TCR beta chain was defined by the combination of its CDR3 amino acid sequence and its V-gene family, and reads without a unique V-gene family were dropped. To address suspected cross-contamination and a sequencing artifact, a later analysis removed roughly 580 highly shared, low-generation-probability nucleotide sequences. A later analysis calculated a clonal expansion index for each public chain from normalized within-repertoire ranks of inferred template counts. A later analysis computed generation probabilities with a VDJ recombination model fitted to out-of-frame rearrangements, and checked the results against IGoR. Hypergeometric tests were used in a later analysis to score TCR-TCR, TCR-HLA and TCR-CMV co-occurrence, with a repertoire-size bias correction applied to the TCR pairs. To estimate false discovery rates, a later analysis permuted the HLA or CMV assignments 20 times. In a later analysis, co-occurring TCRs were grouped with DBSCAN, and TCRdist sequence similarity was added when clustering was performed within HLA-allele-positive subsets. For co-occurrence clustering, repertoires with fewer than 30,000 or more than 120,000 public chains were excluded, along with several repertoires with anomalous nucleotide sharing. TCRdb obtained this table from immuneACCESS and retained in-frame rearrangements with V and J assigned. These tables miss some clones; where compared with another copy, unresolved V genes account for less than half of the shortfall, and the remainder is unexplained. The DNA gave D and trimming, while V, J and clone size come from that table. This sample's records show tens of thousands of clones. The ten largest clones take up around 2.2% of the sample.

Points on this clone: What antigen it recognizes has not been identified.

The cohort consisted of 600 to 700 healthy bone marrow donors. At the time of sampling, every cohort member was nominally healthy, though immune exposures that went unrecorded were likely present. The donor tested CMV seronegative, placing the donor among the 350 or so seronegative members of the cohort. A peripheral blood sample was provided by each donor, and peripheral blood mononuclear cells were used for TCR beta sequencing. The Qiagen DNeasy Blood Extraction Kit was used to extract genomic DNA from the blood cell samples. Sequenced material: PBMCs. The clonotype was recovered from a woman aged 40 to 50 in good health and CMV-seronegative. The chain employs TRBV6-4 and TRBJ2-3, with TRBD1 matching 8 junction bases. The DNA reads TGTGCCAGCAGTGACTCGCCAGGGGGCCTTGGTACGCAGTATTTT. The encoded protein is CASSDSPGGLGTQYF.